Listed here are 15 T cell receptor beta chains from one sample, sequenced in a study of graft-versus-host responses after intestinal transplantation. Assay: immunoSEQ multiplex PCR; the TCRdb copy retains only in-frame clones and omits some. The sample gives about 92,000 clones, 90% to 95% of which show up once; around 5.8% is in the top ten. No antigen has been identified for these receptors. The specimen comprised unstimulated CD8+ T cells sorted from spleen or lymph node cells, sampled before intestinal transplant. The receptor set was obtained from a human donor who received an intestinal transplant.

The chain uses TRBV6-5 and TRBJ2-5, with D unclear. The CDR3 covers 15 residues. Trimming removed 0 bases at V and 2 bases at J, with 10 bases between. Germline CDR1 MNHEY, CDR2 SVGAGI. CDR3 DNA sequence: TGTGCCAGCAGTTACTCTGTGGTGGTTCAAGAGACCCAGTACTTC. Its translation: CASSYSVVVQETQYF.

The J gene is TRBJ2-1, the V gene TRBV7-3; 12 bases are shared with TRBD2. The V gene's germline CDR1 is SGHTA and CDR2 FQGTGA. The J segment lost 7 bases and the V segment lost 3 bases, leaving 7 bases of the junction unmatched. The CDR3 runs 16 residues. The CDR3 DNA reads TGTGCCAGCAGCTTTTCTCTAGCGGGGGGGCCAAATGAGCAGTTCTTC. Protein: CASSFSLAGGPNEQFF.

This clone was detected a few times. Within the sample, other DNA sequences also encode this same CDR3. CDR3 coding DNA: TGTGCCAGCAGCTCTCTAGCGGGAGCGTACAATGAGCAGTTCTTC. It specifies CASSSLAGAYNEQFF. The rearrangement joins TRBV11-2 to TRBJ2-1; 10 bases match TRBD2. Trimming at V came to 4 bases and at J to 4 bases, leaving 4 bases not matched to a gene. Germline CDR1 SGHAT, CDR2 FQNNGV. There are 15 residues in the CDR3.

The gene calls are TRBV28 and TRBJ2-7, with D possibly TRBD2 on 6 matching bases. The CDR3 length is 15 residues. Trimming removed 3 bases at V and 3 bases at J, with 15 bases between. Per the germline V gene, CDR1 is MDHEN and CDR2 is SYDVKM. The CDR3 loop reads CASSFAWTNHYEQYF. CDR3 nucleotide sequence: TGTGCCAGCAGTTTCGCTTGGACTAACCACTACGAGCAGTACTTC.

This chain connects TRBV4-1 to TRBJ2-3, with TRBD2 as a possible D gene (6 bases). Trimming took off 2 bases at V and 2 bases at J, with 20 bases between the two ends. The CDR3 runs to 18 residues. The germline gives CDR1 MGHRA, CDR2 YSYEKL. This CDR3 reads CASSQSPPGTDLTDTQYF. In DNA form, the CDR3 reads TGCGCCAGCAGCCAAAGCCCTCCTGGGACTGACCTCACAGATACGCAGTATTTT.

V and J are TRBV19 and TRBJ2-5, with unresolved D. The CDR3 runs to 11 residues. Per germline, CDR1 LNHDA and CDR2 SQIVND (reference sequence). Trimming removed 3 bases from V and 5 bases from J, with 4 bases in between. CDR3 sequence: CASSMWETQYF. CDR3 DNA sequence: TGTGCCAGTAGTATGTGGGAGACCCAGTACTTC. Filled out from reference TRBV19 and TRBJ2-5, the complete variable domain reads DGGITQSPKYLFRKEGQNVTLSCEQNLNHDAMYWYRQDPGQGLRLIYYSQIVNDFQKGDIAEGYSVSREKKESFPLTVTSAQKNPTAFYLCASSMWETQYFGPGTRLLVL.

The chain is built from TRBV2 and TRBJ1-1; no reliable D call. CDR1 SNHLY and CDR2 FYNNEI come from the germline V gene. Trimming shortened V by 1 base and J by 5 bases, and 8 bases separated the two germline ends. The CDR3 consists of 13 residues. The CDR3 protein is CASSEGVRTEAFF. Written as DNA, the CDR3 is TGTGCCAGCAGTGAAGGGGTTCGGACTGAAGCTTTCTTT. The full variable domain, its missing parts supplied by reference TRBV2 and TRBJ1-1, is EPEVTQTPSHQVTQMGQEVILRCVPISNHLYFYWYRQILGQKVEFLVSFYNNEISEKSEIFDDQFSVERPDGSNFTLKIRSTKLEDSAMYFCASSEGVRTEAFFGQGTRLTVV.

This clone was seen a few times. The chain recombines TRBV6-4 with TRBJ1-4, with a weak D call TRBD1 (5 bases). The CDR3 sequence is 14 residues long. V lost 3 bases, J lost 0 bases, and 5 bases lay in between. Germline values: CDR1 MRHNA, CDR2 SNTAGT. CDR3 bases: TGTGCCAGCAGTGAAGGGGCAACTAATGAAAAACTGTTTTTT. It specifies CASSEGATNEKLFF.

The CDR3: CASSQRVAAYNEQFF. In nucleotides, the CDR3 is TGCGCCAGCAGCCAAAGAGTGGCCGCCTACAATGAGCAGTTCTTC. The chain combines TRBV4-1 with TRBJ2-1; the D is unclear. V was clipped by 2 bases and J by 2 bases, with 10 bases between them. The CDR3 extends over 15 amino acids. Germline loops: CDR1 MGHRA, CDR2 YSYEKL.

V is TRBV27 and J is TRBJ1-2; D is perhaps TRBD1 (6 bases). Germline CDR1 is MNHEY and CDR2 is SMNVEV (reference sequence). This CDR3 has 14 amino acids. The V and J ends lost 2 bases and 1 base respectively, with 8 bases between them. The CDR3 DNA sequence: TGTGCCAGCAGTTTAGGAGGGGGTAACTATGGCTACACCTTC. As protein: CASSLGGGNYGYTF.

The V and J genes are TRBV7-6 and TRBJ2-2; D gene ambiguous. The CDR3 length is 15 residues. The V end lost 6 bases, the J end lost 0 bases, and 11 bases lay between the germline ends. Per germline, CDR1 SGHVS and CDR2 FNYEAQ. Here the CDR3 reads CASRHDLSNTGELFF. CDR3 bases: TGTGCCAGCAGACATGACCTATCGAACACCGGGGAGCTGTTTTTT.

The rearrangement links TRBV5-6 to TRBJ1-2; 7 nucleotides match TRBD1. Germline trimming cut 3 bases from V and 5 bases from J; bases unmatched to any gene: 4. Germline CDR1 and CDR2: SGHDT and YYEEEE. The CDR3 loop spans 13 amino acids. CDR3 coding DNA: TGTGCCAGCAGCTCCGGGACAGCTTATGGCTACACCTTC. Protein sequence: CASSSGTAYGYTF.

This clone appeared once. CDR3 loop: CASSGTTGEQPQHF. The CDR3 DNA sequence: TGTGCCAGCAGTGGGACAACCGGGGAACAGCCCCAGCATTTT. J is TRBJ1-5 and V is TRBV2; maybe TRBD1 (5 bases). The ends were cut back, 4 bases at V and 7 bases at J, with 14 bases in the middle. CDR1 SNHLY and CDR2 FYNNEI come from the germline V gene. The CDR3 length is 14 residues.

This chain uses TRBV7-3 with TRBJ2-5; TRBD1 matches at 11 bases. The CDR3 loop spans 15 amino acids. V shed 4 bases and J 5 bases; nucleotides not matched to a gene: 6. Germline values: CDR1 SGHTA, CDR2 FQGTGA. DNA of the CDR3: TGTGCCAGCAGCTGGGACAGGGGGTTATCGGAGACCCAGTACTTC. Protein product: CASSWDRGLSETQYF.

In DNA form, the CDR3 reads TGTGCCAGCAGCTTAGCCGGGCAGGGCAGCTATGGCTACACCTTC. This sequence encodes CASSLAGQGSYGYTF. The chain recombines TRBV7-9 with TRBJ1-2; the D gene is possibly TRBD1 (5 bases). Germline V gene sequence: CDR1 SEHNR, CDR2 FQNEAQ (reference sequence). Trimming took 0 bases from V and 4 from J, leaving 12 bases between them. The CDR3 is made up of 15 amino acids.